A single sample gave rise to the 23 T cell receptor beta chains below, sequenced in a study of patients and donors after allogeneic stem cell transplantation. TCRdb redid the calling of the RT-PCR reads with MiXCR, one entry per CDR3 protein. The table shows roughly 230,000 distinct CDR3 sequences, with about 14% occurring only once. The sample taken for sequencing was blood, either unsorted or a sorted T cell fraction (not recorded which). These receptors all come from a human donor who was either an allogeneic HSCT recipient or a stem cell or donor lymphocyte infusion donor (not recorded which). It is not recorded whose cells these are; they may come from a transplant donor.

This clonotype has only a few counts. The chain uses TRBV6-1 and TRBJ2-7, with no clear D. V gave up 6 bases and J gave up 2 bases, with 11 bases separating them. The CDR3 contains 13 residues. The germline V gene has CDR1 MNHNS and CDR2 SASEGT. CDR3 residues: CASSTGPAYEQYF. For the CDR3, the DNA is TGTGCCAGCAGCACCGGGCCAGCCTACGAGCAGTACTTC.

The genes are TRBV12-3 or TRBV12-4 and TRBJ2-7; TRBD1 aligns across 8 bases. V lost 8 bases, J lost 1 base, and 19 bases stayed unmatched. The CDR3 loop spans 18 amino acids. CDR3 in amino acids: CASSETPGTGRLSYEQYF. In nucleotides, the CDR3 is TGTGCCAGCTCAGAAACCCCCGGGACAGGTCGTTTGTCCTACGAGCAGTACTTC.

The chain carries TRBV6-4 and TRBJ2-2; 11 nucleotides align to TRBD2. This CDR3 region has 16 residues. V was clipped by 4 bases and J by 5 bases; unmatched bases: 6. Germline V gives CDR1 MRHNA, CDR2 SNTAGT. CDR3 region: CASSAIAGGRTGELFF. The CDR3 coding sequence is TGTGCCAGCAGTGCCATAGCGGGAGGGAGAACCGGGGAGCTGTTTTTT.

The V and J genes are TRBV3-1 and TRBJ1-1; maybe TRBD1 (5 bases). This CDR3 region has 14 residues. The ends were cut back, 2 bases at V and 7 bases at J, with 14 bases in the middle. Germline V gives CDR1 LGHDT, CDR2 YNNKEL (reference sequence). CDR3 sequence (DNA): TGTGCCAGCAGCCAATCGGCGGAGCAGGGTGAAGCTTTCTTT. Protein product: CASSQSAEQGEAFF.

Only a few counts were recorded for this clonotype. This chain uses TRBV7-9 with TRBJ1-1; a possible D gene is TRBD1 (6 bases). The CDR3 sequence is 14 residues long. V gave up 7 bases and J gave up 1 base, with 13 bases separating them. Germline V gene lookup returns CDR1 SEHNR and CDR2 FQNEAQ (reference sequence). The CDR3, as DNA: TGTGCCAGCATGGGGGCAAGGGGGAACACTGAAGCTTTCTTT. Amino acids: CASMGARGNTEAFF.

The V call is TRBV24-1, the J call TRBJ2-1, with a weak D call TRBD2 (6 bases). Germline values: CDR1 KGHDR, CDR2 SFDVKD. V shed 1 base and J shed 10 bases, with 13 bases lying between them. The CDR3 length is 14 residues. CDR3 nucleotide sequence: TGTGCCACCAGTGATTTCTCGGTGCGGGGCGAGCAGTTCTTC. Translation: CATSDFSVRGEQFF.

This clonotype was recorded only once. The chain links TRBV7-9 to TRBJ2-1, with TRBD2 identical over 9 bases. This CDR3 comprises 15 residues. V lost 2 bases to trimming and J lost 8 bases; unmatched junction nucleotides: 7. Germline V gives CDR1 SEHNR, CDR2 FQNEAQ (reference sequence). The CDR3 region is CASSLSSGRIYEQFF. As DNA, the CDR3 is TGTGCCAGCAGCTTATCCAGCGGGAGGATATATGAGCAGTTCTTC.

This clonotype was recorded a few times. The CDR3, as DNA: TGCGCCAGCAGCTGGCCCTCAAAGGGGGCTGGTGCCGATGGCTACACCTTC. Translating gives CASSWPSKGAGADGYTF. The chain employs TRBV5-1 and TRBJ1-2; TRBD1 agrees at 7 bases. CDR3 size: 17 residues. The trim removed 3 bases at V and 6 bases at J, leaving 17 bases unmatched. From germline, CDR1 is SGHRS and CDR2 YFSETQ.

This clonotype was recorded a few times. V usage is TRBV12-3 or TRBV12-4 and J usage is TRBJ1-1, with TRBD1 identical over 7 bases. This CDR3 has 14 residues. V gave up 8 bases and J gave up 4 bases; unmatched junction bases: 10. The CDR3 sequence is CASVEGGRGTEAFF. The CDR3 DNA reads as TGTGCCAGCGTCGAAGGGGGCAGGGGCACTGAAGCTTTCTTT.

V gene TRBV20-1 combines with J gene TRBJ1-2; the D is unclear. CDR3 length equals 16 residues. Trimming removed 0 bases at V and 0 bases at J, with 14 bases between. In germline, CDR1 is DFQATT, CDR2 SNEGSKA (reference sequence). DNA of the CDR3: TGCAGTGCTAGAGATATCAAGGCAGTTACTAACTATGGCTACACCTTC. It encodes CSARDIKAVTNYGYTF.

This clonotype was counted once. This chain joins TRBV30 and TRBJ2-1, with TRBD2 matching 8 bases. Germline lookup yields CDR1 GTSNPN and CDR2 SVGIG (reference sequence). V shed 2 bases, J shed 4 bases, and the junction held 7 bases outside the gene matches. The length of the CDR3 is 15 residues. DNA of the CDR3: TGTGCCTGGAGTAAAATAGCGGGGTCGTACAATGAGCAGTTCTTC. This codes for CAWSKIAGSYNEQFF.

This chain links TRBV9 with TRBJ1-3; D call uncertain. Germline CDR1 and CDR2: SGDLS and YYNGEE. This CDR3 has 15 residues. V lost 1 base to trimming and J lost 7 bases, with 15 bases between them. This chain's CDR3 is CASSVMTPWDNTIYF. CDR3 sequence (DNA): TGTGCCAGCAGCGTAATGACACCATGGGATAACACCATATATTTT.

The chain recombines TRBV30 with TRBJ2-3; 16 positions agree with TRBD2. V trimming: 3 bases; J trimming: 3 bases; junction bases outside the gene matches: 6. The CDR3 totals 17 residues. CDR1 is GTSNPN and CDR2 is SVGIG in the germline V gene (reference sequence). The DNA of the CDR3 is TGTGCCTGGAGCCCCGGGACTAGCGGGAGGGGTACAGATACGCAGTATTTT. Amino acid sequence: CAWSPGTSGRGTDTQYF. Combining the CDR3 with reference TRBV30 and TRBJ2-3 gives the whole variable domain SQTIHQWPATLVQPVGSPLSLECTVEGTSNPNLYWYRQAAGRGLQLLFYSVGIGQISSEVPQNLSASRPQDRQFILSSKKLLLSDSGFYLCAWSPGTSGRGTDTQYFGPGTRLTVL.

This clonotype showed up just a few times. The CDR3 DNA sequence: TGTGCCAGCTCACCACCGCTCGGGATTATGAACACTGAAGCTTTCTTT. Translation: CASSPPLGIMNTEAFF. The chain links TRBV18 to TRBJ1-1, with D hard to call. This CDR3 region has 16 residues. Looked up from germline, CDR1 is KGHSH and CDR2 is LQKENI. Trimming left V 0 bases short and J 0 bases short, with 11 bases between. Full variable domain (rest looked up from reference TRBV18 and TRBJ1-1): NAGVMQNPRHLVRRRGQEARLRCSPMKGHSHVYWYRQLPEEGLKFMVYLQKENIIDESGMPKERFSAEFPKEGPSILRIQQVVRGDSAAYFCASSPPLGIMNTEAFFGQGTRLTVV.

This clonotype was seen only a few times. The CDR3 nucleotides read TGTGCCAGCAGCCCGACTAGCGGGATGGTTTACAATGAGCAGTTCTTC. This encodes CASSPTSGMVYNEQFF. The gene calls are TRBV12-3 or TRBV12-4 and TRBJ2-1; TRBD2 matches at 11 bases. The V and J ends lost 6 bases and 4 bases, in that order; junction bases with no gene match: 8. CDR3 size: 16 residues.

This clonotype has more than one count but fewer than ten. The chain couples TRBV29-1 to TRBJ2-3; D not resolved. This CDR3 comprises 11 residues. Deletions cut 4 bases from V and 2 bases from J, with 4 bases between. Germline V lookup: CDR1 SQVTM, CDR2 ANQGSEA. The CDR3 DNA reads as TGCAGCGTTGGGGCCACAGATACGCAGTATTTT. Amino acid sequence: CSVGATDTQYF.

This clonotype was seen repeatedly, ten times or more. This chain links TRBV5-4 with TRBJ2-7; D possibly matches TRBD1 or TRBD2 (5 bases each). The CDR3 extends over 15 amino acids. The V gene's germline CDR1 is SGHNT and CDR2 YYREEE (reference sequence). V lost 4 bases to trimming and J lost 3 bases, with 17 bases between them. CDR3 bases: TGTGCCAGCAGCCACCGGGACGGACGTCGCTACGAGCAGTACTTC. Amino acid sequence: CASSHRDGRRYEQYF.

This clonotype was counted a few times. The chain recombines TRBV19 with TRBJ1-2; 8 bases match TRBD1. The CDR3 covers 13 residues. Per germline, CDR1 LNHDA and CDR2 SQIVND (reference sequence). Losses at the gene ends were 7 bases for V and 4 bases for J; bases not matched to a gene: 5. The CDR3 DNA follows: TGTGCCAGTACCGACAGGGGCTTCTATGGCTACACCTTC. Encoded protein: CASTDRGFYGYTF.

The chain combines TRBV7-8 with TRBJ1-2, with D uncertain. V lost 0 bases, J lost 4 bases, and 6 bases lay in between. The CDR3 has 13 residues. The germline V gene encodes CDR1 SGHVS and CDR2 FQNEAQ. The CDR3 region has the DNA TGTGCCAGCAGCTTAGCGAGCAGCTATGGCTACACCTTC. Protein product: CASSLASSYGYTF.

This clonotype was found many times. The genes are TRBV20-1 and TRBJ2-3; D is undetermined. V was pared by 3 bases and J by 6 bases, with 7 bases between. Per the germline V gene, CDR1 is DFQATT and CDR2 is SNEGSKA (reference sequence). CDR3 length equals 11 residues. As DNA, the CDR3 is TGCAGTGCTAGGTCAAGGGATACGCAGTATTTT. Amino acid sequence: CSARSRDTQYF.

This clonotype was found many times. V usage is TRBV4-1 and J usage is TRBJ2-1, with D unresolved. V lost 3 bases, J lost 8 bases, and 14 bases lay in between. The CDR3 has 14 amino acids. Germline V CDR1 and CDR2: MGHRA, YSYEKL. CDR3 amino acids: CASSQDFAFDEQFF. Here the CDR3 DNA reads TGCGCCAGCAGCCAGGATTTCGCATTCGATGAGCAGTTCTTC.

J is TRBJ2-2 and V is TRBV12-3 or TRBV12-4; TRBD2 matches 9 bases. The CDR3 covers 17 residues. V shed 3 bases, J shed 0 bases, and the junction held 5 bases outside the gene matches. CDR3: CASSFGASGANTGELFF. CDR3 sequence (DNA): TGTGCCAGCAGTTTTGGGGCTAGCGGGGCGAACACCGGGGAGCTGTTTTTT.

This clonotype occurred a few times. V and J are TRBV30 and TRBJ1-5, with D possibly being TRBD1 (5 bases). This CDR3 is 15 amino acids long. Per the germline V gene, CDR1 is GTSNPN and CDR2 is SVGIG (reference sequence). Trimming removed 3 bases from V and 3 bases from J, with 15 bases in between. CDR3 amino acids: CAWSVIDSLNQPQHF. CDR3 DNA sequence: TGTGCCTGGAGCGTAATAGACAGCCTCAATCAGCCCCAGCATTTT.